These 32 T cell receptor beta chains were all obtained from the same sample, sequenced in a study of blood T cell repertoires in COVID-19. Profiled with immunoSEQ multiplex PCR; TCRdb holds only in-frame clones, not every one. This sample has approximately 50,000 clones, with roughly 85% found just once. The sample taken for sequencing was peripheral blood. These receptors came from a man in his 70s with acute or convalescent COVID-19.

In its sample, this clone was seen once. The chain recombines TRBV11-2 with TRBJ2-7; 7 bases are shared with TRBD1. The germline V gene encodes CDR1 SGHAT and CDR2 FQNNGV. Unmatched junction bases numbered 3, after V lost 8 bases and J lost 2 bases. The CDR3 is 12 amino acids. CDR3 coding DNA: TGTGCCAGCGAGGGGGCAGCCTACGAGCAGTACTTC. It translates to CASEGAAYEQYF.

This clone was seen repeatedly, ten times or more. The CDR3, as DNA: TGTGCCAGCAGCGTAGCCCAGGCAGAATTCTATGGCTACACCTTC. It codes for CASSVAQAEFYGYTF. V and J are TRBV9 and TRBJ1-2; D is uncertain. Trimming took off 0 bases at V and 4 bases at J, with 13 bases between the two ends. Germline values: CDR1 SGDLS, CDR2 YYNGEE. CDR3 length: 15 residues. Supplemented by reference TRBV9 and TRBJ1-2, the full variable domain reads DSGVTQTPKHLITATGQRVTLRCSPRSGDLSVYWYQQSLDQGLQFLIQYYNGEERAKGNILERFSAQQFPDLHSELNLSSLELGDSALYFCASSVAQAEFYGYTFGSGTRLTVV.

The chain carries TRBV9 and TRBJ1-1, with D possibly matching TRBD1 (5 bases). The CDR3 loop spans 13 amino acids. Germline-derived CDR1 and CDR2 are SGDLS and YYNGEE. With 0 bases removed from V and 10 bases from J, the gap between germline ends came to 13 bases. CDR3 loop: CASSVEDTTRAFF. Here the CDR3 DNA reads TGTGCCAGCAGCGTAGAGGACACTACCAGAGCTTTCTTT.

This clone was counted once. This chain joins TRBV11-2 and TRBJ1-1, with 7 bases matching TRBD1. The CDR3 has 17 amino acids. V was pared by 0 bases and J by 1 base, with 8 bases of the junction left unmatched. CDR1 SGHAT and CDR2 FQNNGV come from the germline V gene. CDR3 DNA: TGTGCCAGCAGCTTAGAGCCATACAGGGGCTCGAACACTGAAGCTTTCTTT. Translation: CASSLEPYRGSNTEAFF.

In this sample, this clone turned up once. The rearrangement uses TRBV3-1 (or the pseudogene TRBV3-2) and TRBJ1-4, with a weak D call TRBD1 (6 bases). There are 15 residues in the CDR3. The V gene's germline CDR1 is LGHDT and CDR2 YNNKEL (reference sequence). V gave up 0 bases and J gave up 8 bases, with 13 bases separating them. The CDR3 DNA is TGTGCCAGCAGCCAAGACACAGGGATAGAGGAAAAACTGTTTTTT. Its translation is CASSQDTGIEEKLFF.

This clone occurred once. The V gene is TRBV30, the J gene TRBJ2-5; TRBD2 agrees at 10 bases. The CDR3 is made up of 15 amino acids. Trimming took 2 bases from V and 1 from J; bases not matched to a gene: 4. The V gene's germline CDR1 is GTSNPN and CDR2 SVGIG (reference sequence). CDR3 region: CAWSQGLAVQETQYF. The CDR3 bases are TGTGCCTGGAGTCAAGGACTAGCGGTCCAAGAGACCCAGTACTTC.

This sequence joins TRBV2 and TRBJ2-1, with a possible D match to TRBD1 (5 bases). V was trimmed by 6 bases and J by 7 bases, leaving 10 bases between them. Germline V CDR1 and CDR2: SNHLY, FYNNEI. This CDR3 comprises 12 residues. The CDR3 coding sequence is TGTGCCAGCAGCGATCAGGGAAATGAGCAGTTCTTC. Translated, it gives CASSDQGNEQFF. The full variable domain, its missing parts supplied by reference TRBV2 and TRBJ2-1, is EPEVTQTPSHQVTQMGQEVILRCVPISNHLYFYWYRQILGQKVEFLVSFYNNEISEKSEIFDDQFSVERPDGSNFTLKIRSTKLEDSAMYFCASSDQGNEQFFGPGTRLTVL.

V and J are TRBV19 and TRBJ1-5, with 9 bases fitting TRBD1. Germline values: CDR1 LNHDA, CDR2 SQIVND (reference sequence). Unmatched junction bases numbered 0, after V lost 1 base and J lost 5 bases. The CDR3 is 14 residues long. This chain's CDR3 is CASSIGDRDQPQHF. DNA of the CDR3: TGTGCCAGTAGTATAGGGGACAGGGATCAGCCCCAGCATTTT.

The chain joins TRBV28 to TRBJ2-5, with 16 bases matching TRBD2. V dropped 6 bases and J dropped 4; count of bases not matched to a gene: 5. The length of the CDR3 is 16 residues. Germline lookup yields CDR1 MDHEN and CDR2 SYDVKM. The CDR3 nucleotides read TGTGCCAGCAGCCCTGGGACTAGCGGGGGGGTAGAGACCCAGTACTTC. Amino acid sequence: CASSPGTSGGVETQYF.

The chain links TRBV28 to TRBJ2-5; a weak D match, TRBD1 (5 bases). Trimming took 11 bases from V and 5 from J, leaving 30 bases between them. Germline values: CDR1 MDHEN, CDR2 SYDVKM. The CDR3 loop spans 17 amino acids. Here the CDR3 DNA reads TGTGCCTTCGGTATGCAGGGCCCGATGGCCCGACGGGAGACCCAGTACTTC. Translating gives CAFGMQGPMARRETQYF.

This clone showed up just once. This rearrangement joins TRBV7-2 to TRBJ2-7; 10 bases fit TRBD2. The CDR3 is 15 residues long. The germline V gene encodes CDR1 SGHTA and CDR2 FQGNSA. The ends lost 0 bases at V and 5 bases at J; junction bases unmatched: 4. Written as DNA, the CDR3 is TGTGCCAGCAGCTTAGCTAGCGGGAGGCAGAACGAGCAGTACTTC. Its protein product is CASSLASGRQNEQYF.

The chain has TRBV6-5 and TRBJ2-7; TRBD2 matches at 10 bases. Germline CDR1 reads MNHEY; CDR2 reads SVGAGI. J lost 2 bases, V lost 6 bases, and 7 bases had no gene match. This CDR3 region has 15 residues. This chain's CDR3 is CASRRTSGDAYEQYF. CDR3 coding DNA: TGTGCCAGCAGGCGGACTAGCGGCGATGCCTACGAGCAGTACTTC.

J is TRBJ1-2 and V is TRBV28; a weak D match, TRBD1 (5 bases). The CDR3 is made up of 14 amino acids. CDR1 is MDHEN, CDR2 SYDVKM, per germline. Trimming cost V 5 bases and J 0 bases, with 10 bases left between them. CDR3 coding DNA: TGTGCCAGCAGTGAGACAGAGTCTAACTATGGCTACACCTTC. Its translation: CASSETESNYGYTF.

This clone came up once. The CDR3 loop reads CASSLTRTGGYNEQFF. The CDR3 nucleotides are TGTGCCAGCAGCTTAACCCGGACAGGGGGCTACAATGAGCAGTTCTTC. V is TRBV11-2 and J is TRBJ2-1; 10 nucleotides line up with TRBD1. In germline, CDR1 is SGHAT, CDR2 FQNNGV. The CDR3 has 16 residues. With 2 bases clipped from V and 3 bases from J, the junction kept 4 bases outside the gene matches.

V and J are TRBV28 and TRBJ2-1; 7 bases match TRBD2. This CDR3 spans 15 amino acids. The ends lost 2 bases at V and 3 bases at J; junction bases unmatched: 4. Germline V gives CDR1 MDHEN, CDR2 SYDVKM. The CDR3: CASSLAGEGYNEQFF. In nucleotides, the CDR3 is TGTGCCAGCAGTTTAGCGGGGGAAGGCTACAATGAGCAGTTCTTC.

The chain joins TRBV19 to TRBJ2-1, with 9 bases that match TRBD2. Germline values: CDR1 LNHDA, CDR2 SQIVND (reference sequence). CDR3 length: 18 amino acids. Unmatched junction bases numbered 19, after V lost 4 bases and J lost 9 bases. CDR3 coding DNA: TGTGCCAGTAGTAAGCCCTCCGGGGCGGGAGGGCTTCAGGGTGAGCAGTTCTTC. Residues: CASSKPSGAGGLQGEQFF.

The rearrangement uses TRBV6-1 and TRBJ2-1; 7 positions match TRBD1. The V segment lost 2 bases and the J segment 6 bases; nucleotides outside the gene matches: 10. This CDR3 has 16 residues. Germline V gene data show CDR1 as MNHNS and CDR2 as SASEGT. The CDR3 nucleotides read TGTGCCAGCAGTGAAAGGCGCGAGACAGGGAGCAATGAGCAGTTCTTC. It is translated as CASSERRETGSNEQFF.

This clone was picked up a small number of times. This rearrangement joins TRBV21-1 to TRBJ1-5; the D call in the table, TRBD1, was not verified against the DNA. TRBV21-1 is an annotated pseudogene. The CDR3 runs 15 residues. This chain's CDR3 is CASSPKDSLNQPQHF. The CDR3 bases are TGTGCCAGCAGCCCCAAGGACAGCCTTAATCAGCCCCAGCATTTT.

V gene TRBV21-1 combines with J gene TRBJ1-5; whether TRBD1, the table's D call, matches the DNA was not checked. TRBV21-1 is an annotated pseudogene. The CDR3 is made up of 14 amino acids. This CDR3 reads CASSKAGENQPQHF. The CDR3 region has the DNA TGTGCCAGCAGCAAAGCAGGGGAAAATCAGCCCCAGCATTTT.

This clone was seen repeatedly, ten times or more. The chain is built from TRBV5-1 and TRBJ1-2; D is uncertain. This CDR3 has 14 amino acids. CDR1 is SGHRS, CDR2 YFSETQ, per germline. Trimming shortened V by 0 bases and J by 7 bases, and 13 bases separated the two germline ends. The CDR3 loop is CASSLGERRGGYTF. The CDR3 DNA sequence: TGCGCCAGCAGCTTGGGAGAAAGGCGGGGTGGCTACACCTTC. Full variable domain (missing parts from reference TRBV5-1 and TRBJ1-2): KAGVTQTPRYLIKTRGQQVTLSCSPISGHRSVSWYQQTPGQGLQFLFEYFSETQRNKGNFPGRFSGRQFSNSRSEMNVSTLELGDSALYLCASSLGERRGGYTFGSGTRLTVV.

This clone was observed a handful of times. The chain joins TRBV6-5 to TRBJ1-1; weak D call: TRBD1 (6 bases). The germline V gene has CDR1 MNHEY and CDR2 SVGAGI. The V and J ends lost 6 bases and 0 bases respectively, with 8 bases between them. The CDR3 has 13 residues. DNA for the CDR3: TGTGCCAGCAGACAGGGTCTGAACACTGAAGCTTTCTTT. Its protein is CASRQGLNTEAFF.

This chain links TRBV30 with TRBJ1-6; no reliable D call. V was trimmed by 6 bases and J by 11 bases, leaving 14 bases between them. From germline, CDR1 is GTSNPN and CDR2 SVGIG (reference sequence). CDR3 length equals 12 residues. CDR3 DNA: TGTGCCTGCAGGCCGTCCTTCGCACCCCTCCACTTT. Translated, it gives CACRPSFAPLHF.

This clone was recorded only once. Here the CDR3 reads CASSMGRTDQPQHF. The CDR3 DNA reads as TGTGCCAGTAGTATGGGGCGGACAGATCAGCCCCAGCATTTT. V is TRBV19 and J is TRBJ1-5, with D maybe TRBD1 (6 bases). The CDR3 covers 14 residues. V was pared by 3 bases and J by 5 bases, with 11 bases between. Germline values: CDR1 LNHDA, CDR2 SQIVND (reference sequence).

This rearrangement joins TRBV6-5 to TRBJ2-2; D remains unclear. The CDR3 is 15 amino acids. Germline V gene sequence: CDR1 MNHEY, CDR2 SVGAGI. Trimming took off 0 bases at V and 6 bases at J, with 11 bases between the two ends. This CDR3 is CASSYSSVFPGELFF. As DNA, the CDR3 is TGTGCCAGCAGTTACTCGTCAGTCTTCCCCGGGGAGCTGTTTTTT.

The chain has TRBV4-1 and TRBJ2-7; 7 bases match TRBD1. Germline trimming cut 4 bases from V and 4 bases from J; bases unmatched to any gene: 10. Germline assignment: CDR1 MGHRA and CDR2 YSYEKL. This CDR3 has 15 residues. The CDR3 DNA is TGCGCCAGCAGCCGCACCCCGGGACAGTTATACGAGCAGTACTTC. Protein sequence: CASSRTPGQLYEQYF.

This chain links TRBV19 with TRBJ2-7; TRBD2 matches 9 bases. The CDR3 consists of 15 residues. Germline trimming cut 6 bases from V and 2 bases from J; bases unmatched to any gene: 8. Germline V CDR1 and CDR2: LNHDA, SQIVND (reference sequence). This CDR3 is CASRAALAGPYEQYF. The CDR3 bases are TGTGCCAGTAGGGCGGCCCTAGCGGGACCCTACGAGCAGTACTTC.

The chain combines TRBV6-4 with TRBJ1-5; TRBD1 matches 8 bases. The trim removed 0 bases at V and 5 bases at J, leaving 6 bases unmatched. CDR1 is MRHNA, CDR2 SNTAGT, per germline. The CDR3 is 16 residues long. The CDR3 DNA is TGTGCCAGCAGTGACTCGAAACGACAGGGGCATCAGCCCCAGCATTTT. Translation gives CASSDSKRQGHQPQHF.

This chain's CDR3 is CASSEQSITDTQYF. In DNA form, the CDR3 reads TGTGCCAGCAGCGAACAGAGTATCACAGATACGCAGTATTTT. This chain joins TRBV9 and TRBJ2-3; D is unclear. V dropped 3 bases and J dropped 2 bases, with 10 bases sitting between them. Germline CDR1 reads SGDLS; CDR2 reads YYNGEE. The CDR3 length is 14 residues.

This sequence joins TRBV28 and TRBJ2-5; 9 bases align to TRBD2. This CDR3 has 14 amino acids. The V segment lost 8 bases and the J segment 5 bases; nucleotides outside the gene matches: 9. The germline CDR1 and CDR2 sequences are MDHEN and SYDVKM. CDR3 nucleotide sequence: TGTGCCAGCGACGAGGGCACTAGCGGGGAGACCCAGTACTTC. This translates into CASDEGTSGETQYF.

V usage is TRBV19 and J usage is TRBJ1-5, with D possibly being TRBD1 (6 bases). Trimming stripped 3 bases from V and 3 bases from J, with 9 bases between. Germline CDR1 reads LNHDA; CDR2 reads SQIVND (reference sequence). This CDR3 comprises 14 residues. CDR3 in amino acids: CASSIRTDNQPQHF. The CDR3 bases are TGTGCCAGTAGTATCAGGACAGACAATCAGCCCCAGCATTTT.

This chain uses TRBV7-2 with TRBJ2-7; no firm D call. Trimming removed 3 bases from V and 3 bases from J, with 3 bases in between. The CDR3 contains 11 residues. Germline assignment: CDR1 SGHTA and CDR2 FQGNSA. The CDR3 protein is CASSFLYEQYF. The CDR3 DNA is TGTGCCAGCAGCTTCCTCTACGAGCAGTACTTC.

There are many counts of this clone. This chain connects TRBV11-3 to TRBJ2-3; TRBD1 is a possible D gene (6 bases). Germline CDR1 is SGHNT and CDR2 is YENEEA. Trimming shortened V by 1 base and J by 2 bases, and 19 bases separated the two germline ends. There are 18 residues in the CDR3. CDR3 protein: CASSLGTTSGTLTDTQYF. The CDR3 DNA reads as TGTGCCAGCAGCTTAGGGACAACTTCCGGGACACTCACAGATACGCAGTATTTT.